Presented here are 30 T cell receptor beta chains from one specimen sequenced in a study of shared clonotypes between healthy human individuals. Profiling relied on immunoSEQ multiplex PCR, and the TCRdb table lists in-frame clones only, not all of them. There are approximately 2,300,000 clones in the sample; less than 95% occur only once, and about 0.36% lies in the top ten. Specimen: naive CD4+ T cells from PBMCs. Subset meaning: CD45RA+ positively selected. The origin of the receptors is a man aged 18 to 29 in good health. Some clones in this sample may be carry-over from other donors' samples.

This chain links TRBV9 with TRBJ2-7; tentative D call: TRBD1 (6 bases). The germline V gene has CDR1 SGDLS and CDR2 YYNGEE. CDR3 length: 16 amino acids. Trimming took off 3 bases at V and 2 bases at J, with 18 bases between the two ends. DNA for the CDR3: TGTGCCAGCAGCGCCAGGTCAACAGGGTTGACCTACGAGCAGTACTTC. Encoded protein: CASSARSTGLTYEQYF.

The chain links TRBV28 to TRBJ2-5, with D tentatively TRBD1 (6 bases). The CDR3 spans 12 residues. Trimming pared 4 bases from V and 10 bases from J, leaving 13 bases between. CDR1 MDHEN and CDR2 SYDVKM come from the germline V gene. The CDR3 DNA is TGTGCCAGCAGTTCTCTGACACAGGGCCAGTACTTC. This gives the protein CASSSLTQGQYF.

This rearrangement joins TRBV15 to TRBJ2-7; D is unclear. Trimming stripped 0 bases from V and 2 bases from J, with 17 bases between. This CDR3 is built from 17 residues. Germline CDR1 is LNHNV and CDR2 is YYDKDF (reference sequence). The CDR3 region is CATSRDYSVGYTYEQYF. CDR3 bases: TGTGCCACCAGCAGAGATTATAGTGTCGGGTATACCTACGAGCAGTACTTC.

The chain couples TRBV11-3 to TRBJ2-2; a weak D match, TRBD1 (6 bases). This CDR3 contains 17 residues. From germline, CDR1 is SGHNT and CDR2 YENEEA. V lost 0 bases and J lost 1, with 12 bases in between. The CDR3 coding sequence is TGTGCCAGCAGCTTAGATGGGGGCTGGGGGAACACCGGGGAGCTGTTTTTT. Translation: CASSLDGGWGNTGELFF. Combining the CDR3 with reference TRBV11-3 and TRBJ2-2 gives the whole variable domain EAGVVQSPRYKIIEKKQPVAFWCNPISGHNTLYWYLQNLGQGPELLIRYENEEAVDDSQLPKDRFSAERLKGVDSTLKIQPAELGDSAVYLCASSLDGGWGNTGELFFGEGSRLTVL.

The chain joins TRBV4-1 to TRBJ2-7; no definite D call. The V gene's germline CDR1 is MGHRA and CDR2 YSYEKL. The V end was cut by 2 bases, the J end by 6 bases, with 23 bases between. This CDR3 spans 17 amino acids. Written as DNA, the CDR3 is TGCGCCAGCAGCCAATTGGGTCGGATGGGCTTGGCAGGCGAGCAGTACTTC. As protein: CASSQLGRMGLAGEQYF.

This clone was seen a few times. The genes are TRBV29-1 and TRBJ1-1; D not certain. The CDR3 has 10 amino acids. CDR1 is SQVTM and CDR2 is ANQGSEA in the germline V gene. Trimming took 5 bases from V and 5 from J, leaving 6 bases between them. CDR3 sequence: CSVRWTEAFF. The CDR3 nucleotides read TGCAGCGTTCGGTGGACTGAAGCTTTCTTT.

In this sample, this clone turned up once. The V gene is TRBV5-4, the J gene TRBJ2-1; tentatively, D is TRBD2 (5 bases). V lost 1 base and J 0 bases, leaving 8 bases between the germline ends. The CDR3 loop spans 15 amino acids. CDR1 and CDR2 from the germline V gene are SGHNT and YYREEE (reference sequence). The CDR3 region has the DNA TGTGCCAGCAGCTTGACGGGGAACTCCTACAATGAGCAGTTCTTC. It translates to CASSLTGNSYNEQFF.

This chain joins TRBV6-4 and TRBJ2-7; tentatively, D is TRBD2 (5 bases). Trimming cost V 2 bases and J 1 base, with 9 bases left between them. CDR1 MRHNA and CDR2 SNTAGT come from the germline V gene. The CDR3 sequence is 14 residues long. The CDR3 region is CASSDAGESYEQYF. In nucleotides, the CDR3 is TGTGCCAGCAGTGACGCTGGGGAGTCCTACGAGCAGTACTTC.

The V call is TRBV6-1, the J call TRBJ2-1, with TRBD1 identical over 7 bases. The germline V gene has CDR1 MNHNS and CDR2 SASEGT. CDR3 length equals 13 residues. V shed 5 bases and J 8 bases; nucleotides not matched to a gene: 6. This CDR3 reads CASSPTGLDEQFF. The CDR3 nucleotides are TGTGCCAGCAGTCCGACAGGGTTGGATGAGCAGTTCTTC.

The genes are TRBV4-2 and TRBJ1-2; 9 nucleotides line up with TRBD1. The CDR3 contains 14 residues. Per germline, CDR1 LGHNA and CDR2 YNFKEQ. The junction had 5 bases not matched to a gene; V was cut back by 2 bases and J by 7 bases. The CDR3 nucleotides read TGTGCCAGCAGCCAAACCGGACAGGGGTTTGGCTACACCTTC. Protein: CASSQTGQGFGYTF.

V gene TRBV18 combines with J gene TRBJ1-1; D is possibly TRBD1 (6 bases). The CDR3 contains 17 residues. Trimming left V 4 bases short and J 0 bases short, with 18 bases between. CDR1 KGHSH and CDR2 LQKENI come from the germline V gene. The CDR3 sequence: CASSLLGQLSMNTEAFF. The CDR3 DNA sequence: TGTGCCAGCTCACTCCTCGGACAGCTCTCAATGAACACTGAAGCTTTCTTT.

V gene TRBV7-3 combines with J gene TRBJ2-5; no reliable D call. This CDR3 comprises 15 residues. Germline V lookup: CDR1 SGHTA, CDR2 FQGTGA. Deletions cut 5 bases from V and 3 bases from J, with 16 bases between. The CDR3 region has the DNA TGTGCCAGCAGCCCCAAAGGGTACGCCGAAGAGACCCAGTACTTC. The encoded protein is CASSPKGYAEETQYF.

The rearrangement links TRBV5-1 to TRBJ1-1; D not certain. Germline V lookup: CDR1 SGHRS, CDR2 YFSETQ. The CDR3 runs 13 residues. Trimming removed 7 bases from V and 4 bases from J, with 14 bases in between. This CDR3 reads CASPFLSGTEAFF. The CDR3 region has the DNA TGCGCCAGCCCATTTCTGAGCGGCACTGAAGCTTTCTTT.

V and J are TRBV4-1 and TRBJ1-3; TRBD1 might be the D (5 bases). Germline V lookup: CDR1 MGHRA, CDR2 YSYEKL. Trimming removed 1 base from V and 4 bases from J, with 17 bases in between. This CDR3 region has 17 residues. For the CDR3, the DNA is TGCGCCAGCAGCCAAGCGAACCAGGGACCCCGGGGAAACACCATATATTTT. This gives the protein CASSQANQGPRGNTIYF.

The rearrangement links TRBV11-3 to TRBJ1-4, with TRBD1 matching 12 bases. Looked up from germline, CDR1 is SGHNT and CDR2 is YENEEA. The CDR3 runs 20 residues. J was trimmed by 2 bases and V by 4 bases; bases with no gene match: 14. CDR3 sequence: CASSSIPGQGAMHTNEKLFF. In DNA, the CDR3 is TGTGCCAGCAGCTCTATACCGGGACAGGGGGCGATGCATACTAATGAAAAACTGTTTTTT. The variable domain in full, completed from reference TRBV11-3 and TRBJ1-4, reads EAGVVQSPRYKIIEKKQPVAFWCNPISGHNTLYWYLQNLGQGPELLIRYENEEAVDDSQLPKDRFSAERLKGVDSTLKIQPAELGDSAVYLCASSSIPGQGAMHTNEKLFFGSGTQLSVL.

The chain carries TRBV6-6 and TRBJ2-7, with 7 bases matching TRBD2. Germline lookup yields CDR1 MNHNY and CDR2 SVGAGI (reference sequence). V trimming: 5 bases; J trimming: 3 bases; junction bases outside the gene matches: 4. This CDR3 contains 13 residues. The CDR3 DNA reads as TGTGCCAGCAGTCGGGACTATTTCTACGAGCAGTACTTC. Its protein product is CASSRDYFYEQYF.

On this clone itself: Different DNA sequences within this sample yield the same CDR3. The gene calls are TRBV20-1 and TRBJ2-5, with D hard to call. Trimming took 4 bases from V and 2 from J, leaving 5 bases between them. Germline CDR1 reads DFQATT; CDR2 reads SNEGSKA (reference sequence). The CDR3 consists of 11 residues. The CDR3 loop reads CSAILQETQYF. The CDR3 nucleotides are TGCAGTGCTATTCTACAAGAGACCCAGTACTTC.

The rearrangement joins TRBV11-2 to TRBJ1-2, with 7 nucleotides matching TRBD1. Germline values: CDR1 SGHAT, CDR2 FQNNGV. The CDR3 length is 13 residues. V lost 4 bases to trimming and J lost 6 bases; unmatched junction nucleotides: 5. The CDR3 loop is CASSYAGGDGYTF. In DNA form, the CDR3 reads TGTGCCAGCAGCTACGCAGGGGGAGATGGCTACACCTTC. Complete variable domain (other parts from reference TRBV11-2 and TRBJ1-2): EAGVAQSPRYKIIEKRQSVAFWCNPISGHATLYWYQQILGQGPKLLIQFQNNGVVDDSQLPKDRFSAERLKGVDSTLKIQPAKLEDSAVYLCASSYAGGDGYTFGSGTRLTVV.

V gene TRBV5-1 combines with J gene TRBJ2-7; 8 bases map to TRBD2. The CDR3 length is 15 residues. After removal of 0 bases from V and 3 bases from J, the junction contained 5 bases not matched to a gene. Germline CDR1 reads SGHRS; CDR2 reads YFSETQ. The CDR3 nucleotides read TGCGCCAGCAGCTTGGGTAGCGGGAAGAACTACGAGCAGTACTTC. Protein sequence: CASSLGSGKNYEQYF.

A single count supports this clone. Other DNA sequences within the sample encode an identical CDR3. This chain connects TRBV14 to TRBJ1-1; D gene unclear. The V gene lost 0 bases and the J gene lost 2 bases, with 10 bases spanning the gap. Germline-derived CDR1 and CDR2 are SGHDN and FVKESK. This CDR3 has 15 residues. The CDR3 here is CASSQDYGRNTEAFF. The DNA of the CDR3 is TGTGCCAGCAGCCAAGATTACGGGCGTAACACTGAAGCTTTCTTT.

This chain connects TRBV18 to TRBJ2-1; 8 positions match TRBD2. J gave up 6 bases and V 0 bases, and 1 base lay outside the gene matches. This CDR3 spans 14 amino acids. Germline CDR1 reads KGHSH; CDR2 reads LQKENI. This CDR3 reads CASSPPRGVNEQFF. The CDR3 DNA reads as TGTGCCAGCTCACCACCGCGGGGGGTCAATGAGCAGTTCTTC.

V usage is TRBV5-5 and J usage is TRBJ2-7, with 8 nucleotides matching TRBD1. J lost 4 bases, V lost 4 bases, and 7 bases had no gene match. Germline V gives CDR1 SGHKS, CDR2 YYEKEE (reference sequence). CDR3 length equals 14 residues. DNA for the CDR3: TGTGCCAGCAGCCCTGACAGGGGAGTATACGAGCAGTACTTC. Its protein is CASSPDRGVYEQYF.

For the CDR3, the DNA is TGTGCCTGGAGTGTTCTTGGGGACAACTATGGCTACAAGGGCTACACCTTC. Amino acids: CAWSVLGDNYGYKGYTF. The gene calls are TRBV30 and TRBJ1-2; D possibly corresponds to TRBD1 (6 bases). Germline CDR1 is GTSNPN and CDR2 is SVGIG (reference sequence). CDR3 length: 17 residues. V dropped 0 bases and J dropped 8 bases, with 25 bases sitting between them.

Points on this clone: The sample contains more than one DNA sequence encoding this CDR3. This chain links TRBV7-2 with TRBJ2-2, with D tentatively TRBD1 (6 bases). Germline lookup yields CDR1 SGHTA and CDR2 FQGNSA. The length of the CDR3 is 14 residues. V lost 6 bases to trimming and J lost 0 bases, with 8 bases between them. The CDR3 here is CASSRTANTGELFF. The CDR3 bases are TGTGCCAGCAGTAGGACAGCGAACACCGGGGAGCTGTTTTTT.

This chain links TRBV7-9 with TRBJ2-3, with a possible D match to TRBD1 (6 bases). V lost 2 bases and J lost 14, with 17 bases in between. The germline CDR1 and CDR2 sequences are SEHNR and FQNEAQ (reference sequence). This CDR3 has 13 amino acids. DNA for the CDR3: TGTGCCAGCAGCTTACTACAGGGCCCCGGGCTGTATTTT. Amino acid sequence: CASSLLQGPGLYF.

The V call is TRBV29-1, the J call TRBJ1-1; D gene unclear. The CDR3 extends over 12 amino acids. V was cut by 6 bases and J by 4 bases, with 12 bases left in between. Germline lookup yields CDR1 SQVTM and CDR2 ANQGSEA. In nucleotides, the CDR3 is TGCAGCGTCCGGACTTCGATCACTGAAGCTTTCTTT. Protein product: CSVRTSITEAFF.

The chain couples TRBV6-1 to TRBJ1-6; unclear D gene. The germline gives CDR1 MNHNS, CDR2 SASEGT. The CDR3 has 12 residues. V was pared by 6 bases and J by 10 bases, with 10 bases between. The CDR3 loop reads CASSLQRSPLHF. In nucleotides, the CDR3 is TGTGCCAGCAGCCTACAGCGGTCACCCCTCCACTTT.

The table lists this clone with a count of one. The rearrangement links TRBV30 to TRBJ2-1, with D perhaps TRBD2 (5 bases). Trimming shortened V by 5 bases and J by 7 bases, and 18 bases separated the two germline ends. This CDR3 is 14 amino acids long. Germline CDR1 GTSNPN, CDR2 SVGIG (reference sequence). The CDR3 loop is CAWAPGFRGNEQFF. The CDR3 DNA reads TGTGCCTGGGCCCCGGGGTTTCGTGGGAATGAGCAGTTCTTC.

The sample holds a few counts of this clone. The genes are TRBV18 and TRBJ1-1, with no clear D. Germline lookup yields CDR1 KGHSH and CDR2 LQKENI. The CDR3 has 16 residues. V lost 4 bases, J lost 8 bases, and 23 bases lay in between. CDR3 in amino acids: CASSLGPMPARVEAFF. CDR3 coding DNA: TGTGCCAGCTCACTTGGACCAATGCCGGCCCGCGTAGAAGCTTTCTTT. The full variable domain, its missing parts supplied by reference TRBV18 and TRBJ1-1, is NAGVMQNPRHLVRRRGQEARLRCSPMKGHSHVYWYRQLPEEGLKFMVYLQKENIIDESGMPKERFSAEFPKEGPSILRIQQVVRGDSAAYFCASSLGPMPARVEAFFGQGTRLTVV.

A few counts support this clone. The identical CDR3 is also encoded by other nucleotide sequences in the sample. V and J are TRBV6-4 and TRBJ2-3; either TRBD1 or TRBD2 may supply D (5 bases each). In germline, CDR1 is MRHNA, CDR2 SNTAGT. Trimming cost V 0 bases and J 1 base, with 5 bases left between them. The CDR3 runs 14 residues. The CDR3 reads CASSDSGGTDTQYF. The CDR3 DNA is TGTGCCAGCAGTGACTCGGGGGGCACAGATACGCAGTATTTT.